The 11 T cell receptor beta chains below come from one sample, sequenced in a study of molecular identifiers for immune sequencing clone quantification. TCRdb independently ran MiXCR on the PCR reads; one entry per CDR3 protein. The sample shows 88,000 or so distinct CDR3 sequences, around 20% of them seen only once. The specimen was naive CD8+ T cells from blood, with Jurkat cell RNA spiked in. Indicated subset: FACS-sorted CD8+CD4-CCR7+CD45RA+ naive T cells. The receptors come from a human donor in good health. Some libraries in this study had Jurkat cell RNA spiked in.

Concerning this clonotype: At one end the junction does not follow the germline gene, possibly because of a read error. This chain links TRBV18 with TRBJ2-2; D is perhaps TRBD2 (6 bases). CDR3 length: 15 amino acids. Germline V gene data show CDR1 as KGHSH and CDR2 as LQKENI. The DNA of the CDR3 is TGTGCCAGCTCACCACGTACGGGAGTCACCGGGGAGCTGCTTTTT. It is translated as CASSPRTGVTGELLF.

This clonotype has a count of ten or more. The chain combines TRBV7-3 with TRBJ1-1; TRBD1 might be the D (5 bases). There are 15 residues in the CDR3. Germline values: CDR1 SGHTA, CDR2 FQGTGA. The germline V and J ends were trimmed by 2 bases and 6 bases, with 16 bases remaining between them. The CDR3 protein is CASSLGAGGTAEAFF. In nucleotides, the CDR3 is TGTGCCAGCAGCTTAGGAGCAGGAGGGACGGCTGAAGCTTTCTTT.

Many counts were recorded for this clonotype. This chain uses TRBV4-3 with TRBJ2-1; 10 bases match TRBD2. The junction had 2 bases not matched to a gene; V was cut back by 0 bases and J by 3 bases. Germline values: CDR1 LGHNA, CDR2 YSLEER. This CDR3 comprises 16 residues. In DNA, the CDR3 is TGCGCCAGCAGCCAAGATGGGACTAGCGTCTACAATGAGCAGTTCTTC. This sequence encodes CASSQDGTSVYNEQFF.

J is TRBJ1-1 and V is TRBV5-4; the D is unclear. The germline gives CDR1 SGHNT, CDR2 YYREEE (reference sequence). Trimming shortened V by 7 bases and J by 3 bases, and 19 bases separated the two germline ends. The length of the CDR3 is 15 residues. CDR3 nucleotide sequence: TGTGCCAGCCGTGGGCAAGGGAGCGGGTACACTGAAGCTTTCTTT. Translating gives CASRGQGSGYTEAFF. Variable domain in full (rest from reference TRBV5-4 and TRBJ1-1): ETGVTQSPTHLIKTRGQQVTLRCSSQSGHNTVSWYQQALGQGPQFIFQYYREEENGRGNFPPRFSGLQFPNYSSELNVNALELDDSALYLCASRGQGSGYTEAFFGQGTRLTVV.

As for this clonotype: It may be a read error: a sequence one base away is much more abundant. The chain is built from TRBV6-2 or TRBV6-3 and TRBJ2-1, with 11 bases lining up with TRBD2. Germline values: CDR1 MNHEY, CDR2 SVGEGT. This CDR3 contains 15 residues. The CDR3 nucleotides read TGTGCCAGCAGCCTGACTAGCGGGGTTTACAGTGAGCAGTTCTTC. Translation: CASSLTSGVYSEQFF.

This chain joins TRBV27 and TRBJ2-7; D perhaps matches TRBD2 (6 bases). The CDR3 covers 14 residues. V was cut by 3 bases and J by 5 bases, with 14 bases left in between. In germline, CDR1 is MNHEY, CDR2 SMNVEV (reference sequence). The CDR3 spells CASSLSPAGHEQYF. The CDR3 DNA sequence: TGTGCCAGCAGTTTGAGCCCCGCGGGGCACGAGCAGTACTTC.

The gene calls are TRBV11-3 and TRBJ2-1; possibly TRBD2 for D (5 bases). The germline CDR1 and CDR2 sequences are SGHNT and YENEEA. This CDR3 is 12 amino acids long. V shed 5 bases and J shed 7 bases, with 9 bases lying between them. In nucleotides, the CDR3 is TGTGCCAGCAGCCCGAGGGAAAATGAGCAGTTCTTC. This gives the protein CASSPRENEQFF.

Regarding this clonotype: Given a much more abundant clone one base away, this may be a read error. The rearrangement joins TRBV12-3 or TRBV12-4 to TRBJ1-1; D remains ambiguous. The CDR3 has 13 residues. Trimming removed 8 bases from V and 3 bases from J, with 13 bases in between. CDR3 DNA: TGTGCCAGCGGTCCGTCCCAACACACTGAAGCTTTCTTT. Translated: CASGPSQHTEAFF.

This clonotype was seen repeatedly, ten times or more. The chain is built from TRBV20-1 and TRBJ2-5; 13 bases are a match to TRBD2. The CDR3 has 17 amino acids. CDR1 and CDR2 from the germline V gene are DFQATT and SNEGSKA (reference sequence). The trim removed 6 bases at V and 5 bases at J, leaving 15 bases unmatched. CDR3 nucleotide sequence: TGCAGTGCCAAACTACCGGGACTAGCGGGATCTGGGGAGACCCAGTACTTC. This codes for CSAKLPGLAGSGETQYF.

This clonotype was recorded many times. CDR3 loop: CASSYSYQEQMNTEAFF. The CDR3 DNA sequence: TGTGCCAGCAGTTACTCGTACCAGGAGCAAATGAACACTGAAGCTTTCTTT. The chain links TRBV6-5 to TRBJ1-1; no clear D gene. The CDR3 runs 17 residues. Trimming removed 0 bases at V and 0 bases at J, with 14 bases between. Germline assignment: CDR1 MNHEY and CDR2 SVGAGI.

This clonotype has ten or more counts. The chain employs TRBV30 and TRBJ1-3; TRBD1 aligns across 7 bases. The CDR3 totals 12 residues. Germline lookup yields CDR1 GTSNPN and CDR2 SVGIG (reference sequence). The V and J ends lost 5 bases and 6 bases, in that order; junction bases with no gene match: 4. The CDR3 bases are TGTGCCTGGTTTGACAGGGAAAACACCATATATTTT. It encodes CAWFDRENTIYF.